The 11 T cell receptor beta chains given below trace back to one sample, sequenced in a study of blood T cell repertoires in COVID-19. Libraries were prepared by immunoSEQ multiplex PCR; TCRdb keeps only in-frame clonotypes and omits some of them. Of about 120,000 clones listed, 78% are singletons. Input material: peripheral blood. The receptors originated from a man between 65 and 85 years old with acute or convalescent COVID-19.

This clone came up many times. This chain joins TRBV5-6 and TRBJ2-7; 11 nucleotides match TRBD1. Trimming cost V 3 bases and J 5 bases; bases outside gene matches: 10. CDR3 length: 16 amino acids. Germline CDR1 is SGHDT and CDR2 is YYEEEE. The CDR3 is CASSSGTGGPANEQYF. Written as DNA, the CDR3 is TGTGCCAGCAGCTCAGGGACAGGGGGACCCGCTAACGAGCAGTACTTC.

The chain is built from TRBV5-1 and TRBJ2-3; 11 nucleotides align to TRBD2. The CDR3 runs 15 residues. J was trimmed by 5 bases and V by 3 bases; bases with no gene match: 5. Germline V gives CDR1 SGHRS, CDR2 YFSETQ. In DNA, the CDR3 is TGCGCCAGCAGCTCGGGACTAGCGGAGGGAGATACGCAGTATTTT. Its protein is CASSSGLAEGDTQYF.

The CDR3 region has the DNA TGTGCCAGCAGCCAAGGGGCGGGCTACACCTTC. It is translated as CASSQGAGYTF. The J gene is TRBJ1-2, the V gene TRBV14; D is undetermined. V was shortened by 1 base and J by 8 bases, with 5 bases between the two germline ends. Germline lookup yields CDR1 SGHDN and CDR2 FVKESK. CDR3 length: 11 residues. Looking up the rest from reference TRBV14 and TRBJ1-2 gives the full variable domain: EAGVTQFPSHSVIEKGQTVTLRCDPISGHDNLYWYRRVMGKEIKFLLHFVKESKQDESGMPNNRFLAERTGGTYSTLKVQPAELEDSGVYFCASSQGAGYTFGSGTRLTVV.

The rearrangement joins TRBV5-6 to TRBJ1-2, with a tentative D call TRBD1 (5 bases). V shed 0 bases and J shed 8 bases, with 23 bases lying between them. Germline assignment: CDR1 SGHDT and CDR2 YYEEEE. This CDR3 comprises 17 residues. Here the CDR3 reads CASSLAREGLNFKGYTF. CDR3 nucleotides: TGTGCCAGCAGCTTGGCCCGCGAGGGACTGAACTTTAAGGGCTACACCTTC.

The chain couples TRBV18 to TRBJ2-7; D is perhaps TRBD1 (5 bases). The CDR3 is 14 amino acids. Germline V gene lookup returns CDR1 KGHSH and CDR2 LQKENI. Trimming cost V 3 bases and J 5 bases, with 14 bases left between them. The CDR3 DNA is TGTGCCAGCTCACCTTCCCGACAGAACGACGAGCAGTACTTC. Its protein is CASSPSRQNDEQYF.

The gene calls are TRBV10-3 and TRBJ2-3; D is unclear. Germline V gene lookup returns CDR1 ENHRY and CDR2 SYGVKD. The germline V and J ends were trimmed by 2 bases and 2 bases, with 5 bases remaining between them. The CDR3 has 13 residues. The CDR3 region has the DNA TGTGCCATCAGTGAGCCCAACACAGATACGCAGTATTTT. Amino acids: CAISEPNTDTQYF.

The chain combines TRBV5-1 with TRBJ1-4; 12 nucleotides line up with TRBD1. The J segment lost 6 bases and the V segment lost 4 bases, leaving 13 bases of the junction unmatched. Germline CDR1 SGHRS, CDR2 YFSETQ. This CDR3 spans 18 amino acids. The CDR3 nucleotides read TGCGCCAGCAGCGTAGTACCGGGACAGGGGGCTGGTGATGAAAAACTGTTTTTT. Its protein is CASSVVPGQGAGDEKLFF.

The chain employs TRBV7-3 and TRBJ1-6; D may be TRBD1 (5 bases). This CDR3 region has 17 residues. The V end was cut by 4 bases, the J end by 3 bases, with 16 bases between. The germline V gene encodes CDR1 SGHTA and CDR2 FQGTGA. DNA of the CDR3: TGTGCCAGCAGCTCACGACAGCCAGCCCGCTATAATTCACCCCTCCACTTT. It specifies CASSSRQPARYNSPLHF.

CDR3 protein: CASSDHFREDGYTF. In nucleotides, the CDR3 is TGTGCCAGCAGTGATCATTTCCGGGAAGACGGCTACACCTTC. V usage is TRBV25-1 and J usage is TRBJ1-2; unclear D gene. The CDR3 sequence is 14 residues long. CDR1 and CDR2 from the germline V gene are MGHDK and SYGVNS. The germline V and J ends were trimmed by 3 bases and 8 bases, with 16 bases remaining between them.

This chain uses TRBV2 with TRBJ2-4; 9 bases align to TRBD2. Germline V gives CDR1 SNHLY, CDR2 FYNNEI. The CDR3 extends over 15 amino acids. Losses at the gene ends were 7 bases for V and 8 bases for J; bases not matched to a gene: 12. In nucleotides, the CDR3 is TGTGCCAGCACCAGGGCTGCGGGGGGGCCACACATTCAGTACTTC. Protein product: CASTRAAGGPHIQYF.

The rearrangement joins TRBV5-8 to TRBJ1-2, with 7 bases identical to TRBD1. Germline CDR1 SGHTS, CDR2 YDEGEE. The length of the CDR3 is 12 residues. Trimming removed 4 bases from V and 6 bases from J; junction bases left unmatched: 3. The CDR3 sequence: CASSEDRDGYTF. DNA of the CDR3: TGTGCCAGCAGCGAAGACAGGGATGGCTACACCTTC.